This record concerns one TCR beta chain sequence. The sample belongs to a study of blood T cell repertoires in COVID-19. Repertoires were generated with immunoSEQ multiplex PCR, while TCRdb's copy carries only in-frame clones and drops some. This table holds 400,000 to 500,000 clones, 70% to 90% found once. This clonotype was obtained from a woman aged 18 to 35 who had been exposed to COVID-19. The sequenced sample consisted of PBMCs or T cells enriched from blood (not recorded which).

The CDR3 sequence: CASSQAIRDSDNYGYTF. CDR3 bases: TGTGCCAGCAGCCAAGCTATTCGCGACAGTGATAACTATGGCTACACCTTC. The rearrangement joins TRBV14 to TRBJ1-2; a possible D gene is TRBD1 (5 bases). The CDR3 runs to 17 residues. Germline-derived CDR1 and CDR2 are SGHDN and FVKESK. The V end was cut by 1 base, the J end by 1 base, with 16 bases between.